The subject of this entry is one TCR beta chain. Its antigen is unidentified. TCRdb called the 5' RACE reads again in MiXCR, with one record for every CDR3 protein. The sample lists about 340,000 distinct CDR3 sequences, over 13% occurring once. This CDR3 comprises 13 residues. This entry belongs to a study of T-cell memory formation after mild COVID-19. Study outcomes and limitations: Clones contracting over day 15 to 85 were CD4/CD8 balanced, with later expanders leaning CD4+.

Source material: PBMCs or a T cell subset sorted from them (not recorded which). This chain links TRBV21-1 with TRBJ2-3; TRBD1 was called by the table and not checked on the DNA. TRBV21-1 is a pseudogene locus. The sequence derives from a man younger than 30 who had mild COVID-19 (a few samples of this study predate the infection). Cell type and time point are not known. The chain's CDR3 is CASRRQGDDTQYF. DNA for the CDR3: TGTGCCAGCCGCCGACAGGGGGATGATACGCAGTATTTT.